The TCR beta chain under discussion was sequenced for a study of blood T cell repertoires in COVID-19. The overall study: COVID-19 samples from acute and convalescent phases originated in the United States, Italy and Spain. PBMCs, B-cell-depleted T cells, or T cells provided the cDNA or gDNA that made up the material.

With V trimmed by 5 bases and J by 3 bases, 10 bases remained unmatched. From germline, CDR1 is MNHEY and CDR2 SMNVEV (reference sequence). The CDR3 is 17 amino acids. It was during active infection that Seattle patients were enrolled and then longitudinally followed. In the original analysis: From reference gene primer amplification, estimates of nucleated cell counts were derived. The table came from immunoSEQ multiplex PCR; TCRdb's copy has only in-frame clones and leaves some out. V and J calls and clone size are given by that table; D and trimming were obtained from the DNA. The profile shows about 260,000 clones, 70% to 90% of them singletons.

The sample consisted of peripheral blood. The rearrangement links TRBV27 to TRBJ2-1; 10 nucleotides agree with TRBD1. The sequence came from a woman aged 55-69 years with COVID-19, enrolled during active disease. Written as DNA, the CDR3 is TGTGCCAGCAGTCCCCGCCGACAGGGGGCGAGCTACAATGAGCAGTTCTTC. Its protein product is CASSPRRQGASYNEQFF.